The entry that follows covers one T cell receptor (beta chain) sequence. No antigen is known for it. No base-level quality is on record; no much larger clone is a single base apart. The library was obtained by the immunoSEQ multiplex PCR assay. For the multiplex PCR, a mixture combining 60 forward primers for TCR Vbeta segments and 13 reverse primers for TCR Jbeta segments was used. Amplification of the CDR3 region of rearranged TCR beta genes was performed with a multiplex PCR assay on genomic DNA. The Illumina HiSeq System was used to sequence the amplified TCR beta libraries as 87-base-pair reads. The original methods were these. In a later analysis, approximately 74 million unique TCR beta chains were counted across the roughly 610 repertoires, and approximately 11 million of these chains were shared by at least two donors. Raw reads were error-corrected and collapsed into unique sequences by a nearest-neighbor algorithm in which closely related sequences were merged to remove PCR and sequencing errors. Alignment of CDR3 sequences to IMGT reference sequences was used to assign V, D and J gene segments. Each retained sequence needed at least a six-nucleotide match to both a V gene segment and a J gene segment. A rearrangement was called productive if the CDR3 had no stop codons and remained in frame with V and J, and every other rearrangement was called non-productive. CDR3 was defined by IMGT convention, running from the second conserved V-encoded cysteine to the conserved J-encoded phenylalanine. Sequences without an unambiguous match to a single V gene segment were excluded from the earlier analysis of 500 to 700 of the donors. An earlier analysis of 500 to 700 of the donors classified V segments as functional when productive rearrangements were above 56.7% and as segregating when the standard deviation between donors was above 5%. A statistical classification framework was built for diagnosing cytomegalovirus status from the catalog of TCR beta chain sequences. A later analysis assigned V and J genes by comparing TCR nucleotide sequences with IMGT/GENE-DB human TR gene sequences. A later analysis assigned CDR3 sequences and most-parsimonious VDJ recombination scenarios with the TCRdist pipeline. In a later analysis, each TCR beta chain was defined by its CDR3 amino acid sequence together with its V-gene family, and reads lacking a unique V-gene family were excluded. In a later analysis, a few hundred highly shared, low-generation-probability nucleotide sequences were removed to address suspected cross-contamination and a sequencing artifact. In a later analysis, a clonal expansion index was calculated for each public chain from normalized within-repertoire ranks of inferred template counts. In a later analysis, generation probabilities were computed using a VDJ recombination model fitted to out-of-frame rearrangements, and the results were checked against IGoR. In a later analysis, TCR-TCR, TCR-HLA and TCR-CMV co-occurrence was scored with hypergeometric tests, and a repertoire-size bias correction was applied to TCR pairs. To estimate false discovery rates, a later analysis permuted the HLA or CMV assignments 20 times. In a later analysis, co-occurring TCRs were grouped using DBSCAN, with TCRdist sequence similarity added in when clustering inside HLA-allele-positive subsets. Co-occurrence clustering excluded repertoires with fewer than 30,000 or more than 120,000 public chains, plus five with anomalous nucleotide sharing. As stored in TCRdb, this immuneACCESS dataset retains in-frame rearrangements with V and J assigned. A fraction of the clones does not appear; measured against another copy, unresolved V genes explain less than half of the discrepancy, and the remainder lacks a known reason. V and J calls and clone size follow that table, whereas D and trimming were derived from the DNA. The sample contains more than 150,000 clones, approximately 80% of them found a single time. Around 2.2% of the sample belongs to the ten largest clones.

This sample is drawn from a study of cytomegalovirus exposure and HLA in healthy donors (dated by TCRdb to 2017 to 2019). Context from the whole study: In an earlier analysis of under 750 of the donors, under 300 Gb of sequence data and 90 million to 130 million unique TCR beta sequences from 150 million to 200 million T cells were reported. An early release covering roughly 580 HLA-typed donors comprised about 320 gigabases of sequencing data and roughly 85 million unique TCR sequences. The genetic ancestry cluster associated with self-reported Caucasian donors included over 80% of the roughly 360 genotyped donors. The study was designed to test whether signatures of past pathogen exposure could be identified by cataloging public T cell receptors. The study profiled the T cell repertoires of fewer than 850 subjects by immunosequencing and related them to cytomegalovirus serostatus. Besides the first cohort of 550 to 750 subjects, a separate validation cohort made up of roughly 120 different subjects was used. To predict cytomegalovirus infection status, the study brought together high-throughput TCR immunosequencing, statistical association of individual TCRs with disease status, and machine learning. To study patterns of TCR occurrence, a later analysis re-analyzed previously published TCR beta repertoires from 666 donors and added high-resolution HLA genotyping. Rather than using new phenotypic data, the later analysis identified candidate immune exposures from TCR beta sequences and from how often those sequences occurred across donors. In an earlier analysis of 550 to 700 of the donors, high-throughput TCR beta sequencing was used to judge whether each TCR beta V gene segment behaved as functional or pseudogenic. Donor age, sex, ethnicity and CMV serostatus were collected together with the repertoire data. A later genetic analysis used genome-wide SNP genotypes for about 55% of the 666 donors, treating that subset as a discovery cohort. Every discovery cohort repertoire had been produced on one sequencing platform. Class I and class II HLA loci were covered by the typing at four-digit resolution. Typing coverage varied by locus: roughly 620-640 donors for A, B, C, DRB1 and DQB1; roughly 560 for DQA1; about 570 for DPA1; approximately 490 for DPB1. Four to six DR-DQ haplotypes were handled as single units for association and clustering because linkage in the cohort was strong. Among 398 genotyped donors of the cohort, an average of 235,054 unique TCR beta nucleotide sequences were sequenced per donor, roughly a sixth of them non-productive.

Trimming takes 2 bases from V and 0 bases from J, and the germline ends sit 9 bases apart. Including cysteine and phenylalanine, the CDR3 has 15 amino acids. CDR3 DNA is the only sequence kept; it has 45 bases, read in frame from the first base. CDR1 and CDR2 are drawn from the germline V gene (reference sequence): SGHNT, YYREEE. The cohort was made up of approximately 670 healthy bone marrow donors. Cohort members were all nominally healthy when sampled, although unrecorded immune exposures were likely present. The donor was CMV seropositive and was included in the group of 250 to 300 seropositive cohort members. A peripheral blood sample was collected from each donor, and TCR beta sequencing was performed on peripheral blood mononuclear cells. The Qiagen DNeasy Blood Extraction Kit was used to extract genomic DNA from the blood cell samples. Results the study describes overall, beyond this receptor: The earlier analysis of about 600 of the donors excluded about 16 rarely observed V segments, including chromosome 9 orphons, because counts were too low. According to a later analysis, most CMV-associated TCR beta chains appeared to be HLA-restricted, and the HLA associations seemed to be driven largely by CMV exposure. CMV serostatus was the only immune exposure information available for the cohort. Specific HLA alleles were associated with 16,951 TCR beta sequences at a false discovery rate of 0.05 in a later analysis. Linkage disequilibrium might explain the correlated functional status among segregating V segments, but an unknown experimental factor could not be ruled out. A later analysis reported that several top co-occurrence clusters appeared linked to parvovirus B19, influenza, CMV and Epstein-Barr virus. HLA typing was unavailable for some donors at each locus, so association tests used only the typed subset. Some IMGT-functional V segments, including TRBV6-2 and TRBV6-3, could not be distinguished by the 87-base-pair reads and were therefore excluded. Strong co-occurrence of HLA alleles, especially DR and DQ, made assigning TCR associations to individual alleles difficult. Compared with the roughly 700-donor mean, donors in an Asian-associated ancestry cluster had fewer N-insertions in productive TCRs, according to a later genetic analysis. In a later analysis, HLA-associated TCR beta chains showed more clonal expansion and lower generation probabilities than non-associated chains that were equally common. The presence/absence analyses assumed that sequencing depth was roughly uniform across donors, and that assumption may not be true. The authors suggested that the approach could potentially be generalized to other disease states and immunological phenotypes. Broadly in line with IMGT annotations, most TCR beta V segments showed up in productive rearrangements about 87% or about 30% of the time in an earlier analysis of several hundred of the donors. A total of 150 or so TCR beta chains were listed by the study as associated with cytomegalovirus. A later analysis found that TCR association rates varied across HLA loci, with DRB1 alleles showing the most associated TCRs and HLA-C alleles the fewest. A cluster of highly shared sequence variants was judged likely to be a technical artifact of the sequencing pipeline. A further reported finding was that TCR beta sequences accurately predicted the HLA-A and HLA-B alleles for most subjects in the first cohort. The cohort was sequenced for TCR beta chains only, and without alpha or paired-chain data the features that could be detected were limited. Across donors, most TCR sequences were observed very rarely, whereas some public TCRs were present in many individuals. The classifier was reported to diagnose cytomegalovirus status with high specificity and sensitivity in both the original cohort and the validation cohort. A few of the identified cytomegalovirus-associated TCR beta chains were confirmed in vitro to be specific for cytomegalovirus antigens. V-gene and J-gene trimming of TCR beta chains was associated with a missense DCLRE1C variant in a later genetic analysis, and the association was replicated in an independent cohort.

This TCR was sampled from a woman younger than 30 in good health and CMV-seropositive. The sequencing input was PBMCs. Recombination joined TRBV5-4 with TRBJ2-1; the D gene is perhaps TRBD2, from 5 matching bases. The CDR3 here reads CASSLSRDSYNEQFF. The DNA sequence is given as TGTGCCAGCAGCTTAAGCCGGGACTCCTACAATGAGCAGTTCTTC.